Each of the 5 T cell receptor beta chains below was sequenced from the same sample in a study of neurological immune-mediated disorders. One entry per CDR3 protein, called by TCRdb with MiXCR from the 5' RACE reads. The data contain about 30,000 distinct CDR3 sequences, around 16% of them singletons. The sample taken for sequencing was PBMCs. The receptors were sampled from an older man in good health.

This clonotype was seen many times. V gene TRBV20-1 combines with J gene TRBJ2-1; maybe TRBD2 (5 bases). Looked up from germline, CDR1 is DFQATT and CDR2 is SNEGSKA (reference sequence). Deletions cut 1 base from V and 9 bases from J, with 13 bases between. There are 13 residues in the CDR3. The CDR3 is CSARGPGVSEQFF. Written as DNA, the CDR3 is TGCAGTGCTAGAGGACCCGGGGTGTCTGAGCAGTTCTTC.

The DNA for the CDR3 is TGCAGCGCGGGAGCAGGGTGTGCTATGAACACTGAAGCTTTCTTT. Translating it yields CSAGAGCAMNTEAFF. The J gene is TRBJ1-1, the V gene TRBV29-1, with a tentative D call TRBD1 (5 bases). CDR3 length equals 15 residues. Germline V gene data show CDR1 as SQVTM and CDR2 as ANQGSEA. With 7 bases removed from V and 0 bases from J, the gap between germline ends came to 18 bases.

This clonotype was seen once. J is TRBJ1-6 and V is TRBV6-5, with D possibly being TRBD1 (5 bases). The CDR3 is 15 amino acids. The V end lost 2 bases, the J end lost 9 bases, and 14 bases lay between the germline ends. CDR1 and CDR2 from the germline V gene are MNHEY and SVGAGI. The CDR3 region has the DNA TGTGCCAGCAGTTACGGGAGGGGACGAACTTCACCCCTCCACTTT. This translates into CASSYGRGRTSPLHF.

This clonotype was counted many times. This chain connects TRBV5-1 to TRBJ1-2, with TRBD1 matching over 8 bases. Germline V gives CDR1 SGHRS, CDR2 YFSETQ. Unmatched junction bases numbered 7, after V lost 0 bases and J lost 9 bases. The CDR3 loop spans 14 amino acids. CDR3 DNA sequence: TGCGCCAGCAGCTTGGACCCCGGACAGGGCCGCTACACCTTC. Amino acids: CASSLDPGQGRYTF.

This clonotype was recorded many times. The V gene is TRBV6-2 or TRBV6-3, the J gene TRBJ2-7; D remains unclear. Trimming took off 2 bases at V and 2 bases at J, with 4 bases between the two ends. Germline values: CDR1 MNHEY, CDR2 SVGEGT. This CDR3 contains 12 residues. In DNA, the CDR3 is TGTGCCAGCAGTTACCCCCCCTACGAGCAGTACTTC. It translates to CASSYPPYEQYF.